A single sample gave rise to the 31 T cell receptor beta chains below, sequenced in a study of blood T cell repertoires in COVID-19. Data came from immunoSEQ multiplex PCR; TCRdb stores just in-frame clones and leaves some out. The sample carries about 20,000 clones, approximately 90% recorded once. Sequencing input: peripheral blood. The receptors come from a human donor in a cohort sampled during active COVID-19. The donor label of this sample is uncertain.

This clone has a handful of counts. The chain carries TRBV28 and TRBJ2-7; 7 nucleotides line up with TRBD2. The CDR3 length is 17 residues. Trimming cost V 6 bases and J 4 bases; bases outside gene matches: 18. The V gene's germline CDR1 is MDHEN and CDR2 SYDVKM. CDR3 DNA sequence: TGTGCCAGCAGCCTCCTAGGGTGGGAGGGCCGTATGTACGAGCAGTACTTC. It translates to CASSLLGWEGRMYEQYF. Full variable domain (rest looked up from reference TRBV28 and TRBJ2-7): DVKVTQSSRYLVKRTGEKVFLECVQDMDHENMFWYRQDPGLGLRLIYFSYDVKMKEKGDIPEGYSVSREKKERFSLILESASTNQTSMYLCASSLLGWEGRMYEQYFGPGTRLTVT.

This clone is a singleton in its sample. The rearrangement uses TRBV2 and TRBJ2-2, with D possibly being TRBD1 (6 bases). Germline lookup yields CDR1 SNHLY and CDR2 FYNNEI. Trimming cost V 3 bases and J 6 bases, with 8 bases left between them. The CDR3 is made up of 13 amino acids. The CDR3, as DNA: TGTGCCAGCAGTGACAGGGGACCCGGGGAGCTGTTTTTT. It yields the protein CASSDRGPGELFF.

This chain connects TRBV6-5 to TRBJ1-2; D is unresolved. Trimming cost V 7 bases and J 2 bases, with 8 bases left between them. CDR1 MNHEY and CDR2 SVGAGI come from the germline V gene. The CDR3 runs to 12 residues. In nucleotides, the CDR3 is TGTGCCAGCACCCTATGGAACTATGGCTACACCTTC. As protein: CASTLWNYGYTF.

The chain couples TRBV2 to TRBJ1-2; 8 bases map to TRBD1. With V trimmed by 6 bases and J by 2 bases, 8 bases remained unmatched. Germline assignment: CDR1 SNHLY and CDR2 FYNNEI. The CDR3 is made up of 15 amino acids. As DNA, the CDR3 is TGTGCCAGCAGCCAAGGACAGGGCCTCAACTATGGCTACACCTTC. Translating gives CASSQGQGLNYGYTF.

This sequence joins TRBV5-1 and TRBJ2-2, with 8 bases that match TRBD2. V gave up 4 bases and J gave up 4 bases; unmatched junction bases: 6. CDR3 length: 15 residues. The germline CDR1 and CDR2 sequences are SGHRS and YFSETQ. CDR3 nucleotide sequence: TGCGCCAGCAGCACAGGACTAGCTACCACCGGGGAGCTGTTTTTT. Translating it yields CASSTGLATTGELFF. The variable domain in full, completed from reference TRBV5-1 and TRBJ2-2, reads KAGVTQTPRYLIKTRGQQVTLSCSPISGHRSVSWYQQTPGQGLQFLFEYFSETQRNKGNFPGRFSGRQFSNSRSEMNVSTLELGDSALYLCASSTGLATTGELFFGEGSRLTVL.

The chain recombines TRBV5-1 with TRBJ2-1; 7 bases are a match to TRBD2. The CDR3 has 14 residues. From germline, CDR1 is SGHRS and CDR2 YFSETQ. After removal of 1 base from V and 9 bases from J, the junction contained 7 bases not matched to a gene. The CDR3 sequence: CASSLWGGRGEQFF. The CDR3, as DNA: TGCGCCAGCAGCTTGTGGGGCGGGAGAGGTGAGCAGTTCTTC.

This clone was counted once. This chain connects TRBV15 to TRBJ2-7; a possible D gene is TRBD1 (6 bases). Germline V gene sequence: CDR1 LNHNV, CDR2 YYDKDF (reference sequence). This CDR3 is 17 amino acids long. V was pared by 3 bases and J by 5 bases, with 23 bases between. CDR3 amino acids: CATSRDKQGRTGNEQYF. The CDR3 bases are TGTGCCACCAGCAGGGATAAACAGGGACGAACTGGCAACGAGCAGTACTTC.

V gene TRBV10-3 combines with J gene TRBJ2-7, with D perhaps TRBD2 (5 bases). V lost 7 bases and J lost 4, with 11 bases in between. CDR3 length: 12 amino acids. From germline, CDR1 is ENHRY and CDR2 SYGVKD. The CDR3 DNA follows: TGTGCCATCAACGCCCCGGGGTACGAGCAGTACTTC. This sequence encodes CAINAPGYEQYF.

This chain joins TRBV6-5 and TRBJ1-3, with D perhaps TRBD1 (5 bases). This CDR3 is built from 16 residues. Trimming took 4 bases from V and 0 from J, leaving 13 bases between them. Germline lookup yields CDR1 MNHEY and CDR2 SVGAGI. The CDR3 coding sequence is TGTGCCAGCAGTTCGGGGGAAACGACCTCTGGAAACACCATATATTTT. This codes for CASSSGETTSGNTIYF.

In its sample, this clone ranks as medium-sized (0.01 to 0.1%). This chain uses TRBV5-1 with TRBJ2-2; D is possibly TRBD2 (6 bases). This CDR3 spans 14 amino acids. Germline V lookup: CDR1 SGHRS, CDR2 YFSETQ. V lost 3 bases and J lost 4, with 10 bases in between. This CDR3 reads CASSSTSFTGELFF. In DNA, the CDR3 is TGCGCCAGCAGCTCAACTAGCTTCACCGGGGAGCTGTTTTTT. Full variable domain (outside the CDR3, taken from reference TRBV5-1 and TRBJ2-2): KAGVTQTPRYLIKTRGQQVTLSCSPISGHRSVSWYQQTPGQGLQFLFEYFSETQRNKGNFPGRFSGRQFSNSRSEMNVSTLELGDSALYLCASSSTSFTGELFFGEGSRLTVL.

The chain joins TRBV13 to TRBJ2-1, with a weak D call TRBD1 (6 bases). The CDR3 totals 18 residues. Germline loops: CDR1 PRHDT, CDR2 FYEKMQ (reference sequence). Between the trimmed V and J ends, which lost 0 bases and 1 base, there was a span of 16 bases. CDR3 DNA sequence: TGTGCCAGCAGCTTAGGCCTAAGTGACAGGAGGTCCTACAATGAGCAGTTCTTC. It codes for CASSLGLSDRRSYNEQFF.

The gene calls are TRBV15 and TRBJ2-1; D gene uncertain. Germline values: CDR1 LNHNV, CDR2 YYDKDF (reference sequence). The CDR3 sequence is 14 residues long. V was clipped by 8 bases and J by 5 bases, with 16 bases between them. The chain's CDR3 is CATSPSGFNNEQFF. CDR3 sequence (DNA): TGTGCCACCTCCCCCTCCGGGTTTAACAATGAGCAGTTCTTC.

The chain recombines TRBV27 with TRBJ1-2; no firm D call. Trimming removed 4 bases from V and 0 bases from J, with 12 bases in between. This CDR3 comprises 15 residues. Germline assignment: CDR1 MNHEY and CDR2 SMNVEV (reference sequence). CDR3: CASSSTGGPNYGYTF. DNA for the CDR3: TGTGCCAGCAGTTCAACCGGCGGTCCTAACTATGGCTACACCTTC.

V gene TRBV6-5 combines with J gene TRBJ2-3; TRBD2 matches 8 bases. The CDR3 has 16 residues. Looked up from germline, CDR1 is MNHEY and CDR2 is SVGAGI. J lost 4 bases, V lost 0 bases, and 6 bases had no gene match. In DNA, the CDR3 is TGTGCCAGCAGTTACTCGACCGCGGGAGGATCAGATACGCAGTATTTT. Residues: CASSYSTAGGSDTQYF.

The gene calls are TRBV10-3 and TRBJ2-3; 9 bases match TRBD2. The CDR3 contains 16 residues. Germline V gene data show CDR1 as ENHRY and CDR2 as SYGVKD. Trimming at V came to 0 bases and at J to 5 bases, leaving 6 bases not matched to a gene. CDR3 sequence reads: CAISESPAGGGDTQYF. The CDR3 nucleotides read TGTGCCATCAGTGAGTCGCCTGCGGGAGGGGGAGATACGCAGTATTTT.

The V and J genes are TRBV6-5 and TRBJ1-2, with unresolved D. This CDR3 spans 12 amino acids. Germline CDR1 is MNHEY and CDR2 is SVGAGI. V lost 6 bases, J lost 2 bases, and 7 bases lay in between. As DNA, the CDR3 is TGTGCCAGCAGGGAGAGGAACTATGGCTACACCTTC. Translated: CASRERNYGYTF.

The chain links TRBV5-1 to TRBJ1-4; D call uncertain. Germline CDR1 is SGHRS and CDR2 is YFSETQ. V was shortened by 0 bases and J by 5 bases, with 17 bases between the two germline ends. The CDR3 is 17 amino acids. In DNA form, the CDR3 reads TGCGCCAGCAGCTTGGGGACTGGCCCCAGCTTAAATGAAAAACTGTTTTTT. Residues: CASSLGTGPSLNEKLFF.

The V call is TRBV6-1, the J call TRBJ2-7; maybe TRBD2 (7 bases). CDR3 length: 16 amino acids. Deletions cut 2 bases from V and 0 bases from J, with 14 bases between. Germline CDR1 reads MNHNS; CDR2 reads SASEGT. In DNA form, the CDR3 reads TGTGCCAGCAGTGAAATGGGAGGGGGGTCCTCCTACGAGCAGTACTTC. Translation gives CASSEMGGGSSYEQYF.

The rearrangement uses TRBV19 and TRBJ2-7; the match to TRBD2 covers 7 bases. V trimming: 10 bases; J trimming: 4 bases; junction bases outside the gene matches: 7. CDR3 size: 12 residues. In germline, CDR1 is LNHDA, CDR2 SQIVND (reference sequence). The CDR3 loop is CATTSESYEQYF. The CDR3 region has the DNA TGTGCCACCACTAGCGAATCTTACGAGCAGTACTTC.

The chain links TRBV2 to TRBJ2-3; D is perhaps TRBD2 (5 bases). The CDR3 consists of 11 residues. Trimming removed 9 bases at V and 8 bases at J, with 12 bases between. Germline-derived CDR1 and CDR2 are SNHLY and FYNNEI. The CDR3 bases are TGTGCCAGAGACGGAGGCGGTACGCAGTATTTT. Translation gives CARDGGGTQYF.

The chain employs TRBV25-1 and TRBJ2-2; TRBD2 agrees at 13 bases. The CDR3 is made up of 17 amino acids. From germline, CDR1 is MGHDK and CDR2 SYGVNS. The V gene end was trimmed by 1 base and the J gene end by 5 bases; junction bases not matched to a gene: 4. The CDR3 coding sequence is TGTGCCAGCAGTGAATCTCGGACTAGCGGGAGTACCGGGGAGCTGTTTTTT. Protein: CASSESRTSGSTGELFF.

The gene calls are TRBV2 and TRBJ2-7, with a tentative D call TRBD1 (6 bases). Germline V gene lookup returns CDR1 SNHLY and CDR2 FYNNEI. The CDR3 contains 15 residues. The germline V and J ends were trimmed by 1 base and 4 bases, with 14 bases remaining between them. For the CDR3, the DNA is TGTGCCAGCAGTGAAGAGGGGGACGGGGCGTACGAGCAGTACTTC. Its protein is CASSEEGDGAYEQYF.

The chain uses TRBV7-7 and TRBJ2-5, with 7 bases that match TRBD1. The CDR3 contains 13 residues. Germline V gene sequence: CDR1 SSHAT, CDR2 FNYEAQ (reference sequence). The V and J ends lost 5 bases and 2 bases, in that order; junction bases with no gene match: 2. CDR3 sequence (DNA): TGTGCCAGCAGCGTGGACAGGCAAGAGACCCAGTACTTC. Protein sequence: CASSVDRQETQYF.

This rearrangement joins TRBV5-5 to TRBJ2-2, with TRBD2 matching 8 bases. This CDR3 region has 16 residues. V shed 1 base, J shed 3 bases, and the junction held 5 bases outside the gene matches. CDR1 SGHKS and CDR2 YYEKEE come from the germline V gene (reference sequence). The CDR3 protein is CASSLYRGGDTGELFF. CDR3 DNA sequence: TGTGCCAGCAGCTTGTACCGGGGGGGTGACACCGGGGAGCTGTTTTTT.

There are a few counts of this clone. The rearrangement joins TRBV5-1 to TRBJ2-7; D is possibly TRBD1 (5 bases). V gave up 4 bases and J gave up 1 base, with 9 bases separating them. The CDR3 has 13 amino acids. Germline-derived CDR1 and CDR2 are SGHRS and YFSETQ. The DNA of the CDR3 is TGCGCCAGCAGCACGGACATTTCCTACGAGCAGTACTTC. Its protein product is CASSTDISYEQYF. Complete variable domain (other parts from reference TRBV5-1 and TRBJ2-7): KAGVTQTPRYLIKTRGQQVTLSCSPISGHRSVSWYQQTPGQGLQFLFEYFSETQRNKGNFPGRFSGRQFSNSRSEMNVSTLELGDSALYLCASSTDISYEQYFGPGTRLTVT.

The chain joins TRBV5-1 to TRBJ2-3; 8 bases are a match to TRBD2. V was pared by 2 bases and J by 5 bases, with 4 bases of the junction left unmatched. CDR3 length equals 14 residues. The germline V gene encodes CDR1 SGHRS and CDR2 YFSETQ. The CDR3 DNA is TGCGCCAGCAGCTTAGCGGGAGCGGGAGATACGCAGTATTTT. Its translation: CASSLAGAGDTQYF.

The CDR3: CASSVGWSSESAQYF. The CDR3, as DNA: TGTGCCAGCAGCGTTGGGTGGAGTAGCGAGAGCGCCCAGTACTTC. This chain links TRBV9 with TRBJ2-5, with D possibly TRBD2 on 5 matching bases. Trimming stripped 2 bases from V and 9 bases from J, with 20 bases between. This CDR3 has 15 amino acids. Germline CDR1 and CDR2: SGDLS and YYNGEE.

This clone was seen a few times. The genes are TRBV5-1 and TRBJ2-1, with TRBD1 as a possible D gene (6 bases). This CDR3 contains 16 residues. Germline CDR1 reads SGHRS; CDR2 reads YFSETQ. Deletions cut 1 base from V and 2 bases from J, with 13 bases between. The CDR3 spells CASSLLWDTPYNEQFF. The CDR3 bases are TGCGCCAGCAGCTTGTTGTGGGACACCCCCTACAATGAGCAGTTCTTC.

The chain combines TRBV9 with TRBJ2-7, with a weak D call TRBD2 (6 bases). Germline CDR1 and CDR2: SGDLS and YYNGEE. Trimming cost V 0 bases and J 0 bases, with 7 bases left between them. The CDR3 loop spans 14 amino acids. CDR3 residues: CASSVDGSSYEQYF. Written as DNA, the CDR3 is TGTGCCAGCAGCGTAGACGGGAGCTCCTACGAGCAGTACTTC.

The rearrangement joins TRBV10-2 to TRBJ2-7, with D perhaps matching TRBD2 (7 bases). Germline CDR1 and CDR2: WSHSY and SAAADI. Between the trimmed V and J ends, which lost 2 bases and 11 bases, there was a span of 10 bases. This CDR3 comprises 11 residues. The CDR3 loop is CASSERGTKYF. The DNA for the CDR3 is TGCGCCAGCAGTGAGAGGGGGACTAAGTACTTC.

The gene calls are TRBV6-1 and TRBJ1-1; 9 bases line up with TRBD1. Germline CDR1 is MNHNS and CDR2 is SASEGT. Trimming removed 9 bases from V and 5 bases from J; junction bases left unmatched: 7. The CDR3 loop spans 13 amino acids. CDR3 protein: CASTGQGYTEAFF. The DNA for the CDR3 is TGTGCCAGTACAGGACAGGGGTATACTGAAGCTTTCTTT.